A single sample is the source of the 2 T cell receptor beta chains below, sequenced in a study of T cell repertoires in cytomegalovirus infection (dated by TCRdb to between 2018 and 2021). The sample's treatment or condition label, in plain terms: in vitro stimulation with specific CMV peptide epitopes to enrich CMV-specific T cells. These receptors have no known antigen. Instrument on record: Illumina HiSeq 1500. TCRdb applied fastp at Q25 and MiXCR to the public reads, then kept only in-frame beta chains. Rows merge per CDR3 protein into single entries with the most common DNA and genes. The sample includes approximately 1,000,000 distinct CDR3 sequences, with 30% to 40% observed a single time. The ten largest make up over 11% of the sample. The sequenced sample was cultured CD8+ T cells from PBMCs, obtained from culture after CMV antigen stimulation. The receptors derive from a human donor in good health (CMV status not recorded). Some clones in this sample may be carry-over from other donors' samples.

The V gene is TRBV6-2 or TRBV6-3, the J gene TRBJ2-1; 11 positions agree with TRBD2. The CDR3 covers 20 residues. Germline V CDR1 and CDR2: MNHEY, SVGEGT. Trimming took 0 bases from V and 0 from J; bases not matched to a gene: 10. Written as DNA, the CDR3 is TGTGCCAGCAGTTACTCTTGGCTAGCGGGGGGCAAGAGCTCCTACAATGAGCAGTTCTTC. Its translation: CASSYSWLAGGKSSYNEQFF.

This clonotype was picked up many times. The chain is built from TRBV7-8 and TRBJ1-1; D unresolved. Germline-derived CDR1 and CDR2 are SGHVS and FQNEAQ. Trimming took off 4 bases at V and 0 bases at J, with 12 bases between the two ends. The CDR3 is 15 residues long. CDR3 DNA: TGTGCCAGCAGCTCGGAGATCGGAATGAACACTGAAGCTTTCTTT. It is translated as CASSSEIGMNTEAFF.